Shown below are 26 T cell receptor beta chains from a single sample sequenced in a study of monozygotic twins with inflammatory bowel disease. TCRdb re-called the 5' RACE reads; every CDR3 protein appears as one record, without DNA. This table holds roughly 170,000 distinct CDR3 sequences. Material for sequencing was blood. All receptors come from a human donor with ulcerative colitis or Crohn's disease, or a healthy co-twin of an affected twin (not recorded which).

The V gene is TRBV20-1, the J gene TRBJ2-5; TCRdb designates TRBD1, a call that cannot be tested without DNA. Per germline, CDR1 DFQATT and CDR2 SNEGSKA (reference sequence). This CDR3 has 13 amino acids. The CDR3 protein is CSAPDSGSRAQYF.

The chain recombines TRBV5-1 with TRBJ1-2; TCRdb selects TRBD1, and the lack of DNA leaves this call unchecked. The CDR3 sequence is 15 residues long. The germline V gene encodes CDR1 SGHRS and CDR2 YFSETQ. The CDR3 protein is CASSLSPRGSYGYTF. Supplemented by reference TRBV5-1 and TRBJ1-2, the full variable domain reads KAGVTQTPRYLIKTRGQQVTLSCSPISGHRSVSWYQQTPGQGLQFLFEYFSETQRNKGNFPGRFSGRQFSNSRSEMNVSTLELGDSALYLCASSLSPRGSYGYTFGSGTRLTVV.

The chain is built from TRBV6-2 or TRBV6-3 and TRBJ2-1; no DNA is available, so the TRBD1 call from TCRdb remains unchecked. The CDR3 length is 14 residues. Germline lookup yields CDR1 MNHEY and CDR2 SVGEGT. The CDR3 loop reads CASSYTGRRNEQFF.

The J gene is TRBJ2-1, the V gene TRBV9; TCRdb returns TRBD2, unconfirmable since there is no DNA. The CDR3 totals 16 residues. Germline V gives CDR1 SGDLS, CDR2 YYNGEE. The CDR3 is CASSVGPGLGDGEQFF.

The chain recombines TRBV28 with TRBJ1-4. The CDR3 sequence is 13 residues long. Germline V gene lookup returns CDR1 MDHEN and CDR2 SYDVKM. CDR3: CASSPDINEKLFF.

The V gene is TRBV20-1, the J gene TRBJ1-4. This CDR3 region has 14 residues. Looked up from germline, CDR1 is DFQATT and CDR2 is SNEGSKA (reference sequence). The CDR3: CSARLYATNEKLFF.

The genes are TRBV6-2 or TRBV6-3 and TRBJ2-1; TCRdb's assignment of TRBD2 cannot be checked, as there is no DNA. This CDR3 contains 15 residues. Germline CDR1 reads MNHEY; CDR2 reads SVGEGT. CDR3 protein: CASSYTSGTPGEQFF.

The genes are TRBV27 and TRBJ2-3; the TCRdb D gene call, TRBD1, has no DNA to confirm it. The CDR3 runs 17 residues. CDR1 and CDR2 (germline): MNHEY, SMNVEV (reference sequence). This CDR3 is CASSFFKQGARTDTQYF.

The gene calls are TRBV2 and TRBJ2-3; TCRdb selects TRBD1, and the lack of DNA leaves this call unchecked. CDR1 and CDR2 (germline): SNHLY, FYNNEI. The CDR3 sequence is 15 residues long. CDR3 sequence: CASTGGGHPPDTQYF. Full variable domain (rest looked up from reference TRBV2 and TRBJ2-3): EPEVTQTPSHQVTQMGQEVILRCVPISNHLYFYWYRQILGQKVEFLVSFYNNEISEKSEIFDDQFSVERPDGSNFTLKIRSTKLEDSAMYFCASTGGGHPPDTQYFGPGTRLTVL.

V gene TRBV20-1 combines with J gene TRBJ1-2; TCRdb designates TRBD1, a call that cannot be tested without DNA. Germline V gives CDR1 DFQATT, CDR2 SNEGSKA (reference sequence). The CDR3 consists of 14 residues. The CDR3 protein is CSAREIRGAYGYTF.

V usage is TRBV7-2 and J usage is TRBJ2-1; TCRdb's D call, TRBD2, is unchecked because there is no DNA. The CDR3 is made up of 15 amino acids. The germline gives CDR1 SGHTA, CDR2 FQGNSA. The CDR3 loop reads CASSRTSGDYNEQFF.

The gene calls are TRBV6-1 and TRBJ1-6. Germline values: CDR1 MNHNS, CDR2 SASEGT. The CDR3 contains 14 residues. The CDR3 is CASRGSSYNSPLHF.

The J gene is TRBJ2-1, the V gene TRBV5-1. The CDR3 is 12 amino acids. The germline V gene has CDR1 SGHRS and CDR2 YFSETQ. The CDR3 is CASSWLDNEQFF.

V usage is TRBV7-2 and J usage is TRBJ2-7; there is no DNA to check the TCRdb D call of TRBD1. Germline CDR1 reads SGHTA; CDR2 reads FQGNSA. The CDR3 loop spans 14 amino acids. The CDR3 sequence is CASSTGTGVPQQYF.

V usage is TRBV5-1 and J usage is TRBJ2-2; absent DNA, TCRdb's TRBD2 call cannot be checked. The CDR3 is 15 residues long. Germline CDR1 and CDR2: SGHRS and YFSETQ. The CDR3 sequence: CASSFSGNLGGELFF.

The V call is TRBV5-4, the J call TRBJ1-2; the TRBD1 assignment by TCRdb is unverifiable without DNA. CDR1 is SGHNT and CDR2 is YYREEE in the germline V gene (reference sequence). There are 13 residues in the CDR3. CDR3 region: CASSLKGVYGYTF.

The CDR3 loop is CSVADSSNQPQHF. The chain uses TRBV29-1 and TRBJ1-5; as DNA is missing, the TRBD1 call by TCRdb cannot be tested. This CDR3 is 13 amino acids long. The germline CDR1 and CDR2 sequences are SQVTM and ANQGSEA.

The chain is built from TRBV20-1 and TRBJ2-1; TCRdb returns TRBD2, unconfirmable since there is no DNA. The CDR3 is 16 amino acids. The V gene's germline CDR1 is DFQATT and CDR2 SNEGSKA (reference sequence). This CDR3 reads CSALIAGRRQYNEQFF.

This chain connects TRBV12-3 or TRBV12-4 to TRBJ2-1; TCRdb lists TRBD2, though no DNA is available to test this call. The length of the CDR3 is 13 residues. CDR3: CASTVDYLNEQFF.

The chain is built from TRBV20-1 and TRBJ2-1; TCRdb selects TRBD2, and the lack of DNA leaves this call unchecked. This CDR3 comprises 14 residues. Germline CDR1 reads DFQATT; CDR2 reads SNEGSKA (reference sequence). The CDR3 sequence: CSAVKDSGGFEQFF.

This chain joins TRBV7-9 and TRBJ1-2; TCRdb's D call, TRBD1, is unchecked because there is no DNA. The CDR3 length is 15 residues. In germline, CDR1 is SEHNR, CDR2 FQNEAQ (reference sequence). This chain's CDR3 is CASTHSGRGLYGYTF.

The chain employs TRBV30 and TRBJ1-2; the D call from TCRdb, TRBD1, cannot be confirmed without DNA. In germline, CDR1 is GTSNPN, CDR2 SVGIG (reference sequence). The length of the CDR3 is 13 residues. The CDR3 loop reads CACQSDRDYGYTF. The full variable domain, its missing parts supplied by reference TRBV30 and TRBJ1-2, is SQTIHQWPATLVQPVGSPLSLECTVEGTSNPNLYWYRQAAGRGLQLLFYSVGIGQISSEVPQNLSASRPQDRQFILSSKKLLLSDSGFYLCACQSDRDYGYTFGSGTRLTVV.

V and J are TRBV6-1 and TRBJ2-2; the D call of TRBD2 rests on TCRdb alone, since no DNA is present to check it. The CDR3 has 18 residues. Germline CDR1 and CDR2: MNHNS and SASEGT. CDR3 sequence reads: CASSAIMGVGAGTGELFF.

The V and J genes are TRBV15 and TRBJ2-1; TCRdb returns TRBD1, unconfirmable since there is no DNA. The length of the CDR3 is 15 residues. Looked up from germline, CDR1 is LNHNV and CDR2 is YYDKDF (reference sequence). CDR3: CATSLRDRNYNEQFF. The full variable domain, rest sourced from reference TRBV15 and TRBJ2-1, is DAMVIQNPRYQVTQFGKPVTLSCSQTLNHNVMYWYQQKSSQAPKLLFHYYDKDFNNEADTPDNFQSRRPNTSFCFLDIRSPGLGDTAMYLCATSLRDRNYNEQFFGPGTRLTVL.

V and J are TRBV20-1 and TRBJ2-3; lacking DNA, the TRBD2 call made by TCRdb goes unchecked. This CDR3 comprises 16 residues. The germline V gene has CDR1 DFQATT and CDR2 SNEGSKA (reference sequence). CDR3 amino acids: CSASPLAIGSTDTQYF.

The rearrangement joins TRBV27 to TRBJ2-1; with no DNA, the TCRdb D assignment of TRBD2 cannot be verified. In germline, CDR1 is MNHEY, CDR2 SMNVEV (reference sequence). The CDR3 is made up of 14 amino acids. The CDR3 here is CASSLTLRNAFLFF.